This T cell receptor beta chain was recovered during a study of blood T cell repertoires in COVID-19. Study-wide background: PBMCs, B-cell-depleted T cells, or T cells were the source of the cDNA or gDNA that made up the material.

Profiling relied on immunoSEQ multiplex PCR, and the TCRdb table lists in-frame clones only, not all of them. The table lists about 370,000 clones, roughly nine tenths of them singletons, with about 0.83% in the top ten. This CDR3 has 16 residues. From germline, CDR1 is LGHDT and CDR2 YNNKEL (reference sequence). V lost 6 bases and J 0 bases, leaving 15 bases between the germline ends. The sequence was collected from a woman aged 40-49 years who had been exposed to COVID-19. The sample taken for sequencing was PBMCs or T cells enriched from blood (not recorded which). The chain links TRBV3-1 (or the pseudogene TRBV3-2) to TRBJ1-3; D is uncertain. CDR3 protein: CASSPTGGFSGNTIYF. The CDR3 nucleotides are TGTGCCAGCAGTCCAACCGGCGGATTCTCTGGAAACACCATATATTTT.